Listed below are T cell receptor beta chains from one sample, sequenced in a study of OX40 agonist ivuxolimab in advanced cancers. TCRdb's copy holds only in-frame clones and misses some; the assay was immunoSEQ multiplex PCR. The table includes fewer than 6,500 clones, approximately 63% detected once. The source was CD4+ or CD8+ T cells sorted from blood, collected in a trial of the OX40 agonist ivuxolimab. The receptors were sampled from an adult with an advanced solid tumor such as melanoma, head and neck, liver or kidney cancer. The CDR3 runs from the conserved cysteine through the conserved F or W. D genes are given only for firm matches. Rows give clone size only sometimes, using once, few, many, or a class for an expanded clone.

j_call clone_size v_call d_call cdr3_nt cdr3_aa
TRBJ2-7 few TRBV7-2 TRBD1 TGTGCCAGCAGCTTCGACAGGGGGTCCCACGAGCAGTACTTC CASSFDRGSHEQYF
TRBJ2-3 few TRBV5-6 . TGTGCCAGCAGCTTGGGGTCAGATACGCAGTATTTT CASSLGSDTQYF
TRBJ2-1 . TRBV2 . TGTGCCAGCCCCGGTGGCGGAGGGGTCCACAATGAGCAGTTCTTC CASPGGGGVHNEQFF
TRBJ2-7 once TRBV7-6 . TGTGCCAGCAGCTTAGCTCCTAACTCCTACGAGCAGTACTTC CASSLAPNSYEQYF
TRBJ1-2 . TRBV4-1 . TGCGCCAGCAGCCAAGATGTATGGGGGGATGGCTACACCTTC CASSQDVWGDGYTF
TRBJ1-1 . TRBV11-2 . TGTGCCAGCAGCTTAGGGGGGCGGGGGACTGAAGCTTTCTTT CASSLGGRGTEAFF
TRBJ2-2 . TRBV2 . TGTGCCAGCAGGAACACCGGGGAGCTGTTTTTT CASRNTGELFF
TRBJ1-1 medium-sized TRBV12-5 TRBD1 TGTGCTAGTGCCCGACAGGGCCCGAACACTGAAGCTTTCTTT CASARQGPNTEAFF
TRBJ2-7 . TRBV13 . TGTGCCAGCAGCTCGCGTTCCAATACCTTAAATCCCTACGAGCAGTACTTC CASSSRSNTLNPYEQYF
TRBJ1-4 few TRBV7-3 . TGTGCCAGCAGCCCGAAGCGATATGAAAAACTGTTTTTT CASSPKRYEKLFF
TRBJ2-7 . TRBV6-5 . TGTGCCAGCGGCGGGCGGGGGCTCTACGAGCAGTACTTC CASGGRGLYEQYF
TRBJ2-3 . TRBV29-1 . TGCAGCGTTGAAGACCGGACAGCTAGCACAGATACGCAGTATTTT CSVEDRTASTDTQYF
TRBJ1-5 once TRBV27 . TGTGCCAGCAGTTCAAGAGGGGTCAATCAGCCCCAGCATTTT CASSSRGVNQPQHF
TRBJ2-7 . TRBV7-2 . TGCGCCAGCAGCCCCTCCTTAGGAAACAGGGCCGAGCAGTACTTC CASSPSLGNRAEQYF
TRBJ2-7 few TRBV6-5 TRBD2 TGTGCCAGCGGGTTGGGACTAAGCTACGAGCAGTACTTC CASGLGLSYEQYF
TRBJ2-7 . TRBV6-4 TRBD1 TGTGCCAGCAGTGAGGGGACAGGGGGCGTCTACGAGCAGTACTTC CASSEGTGGVYEQYF
TRBJ2-3 . TRBV5-1 . TGCGCCAGCAGCTTGGCCCAACATCCTAGCACAGATACGCAGTATTTT CASSLAQHPSTDTQYF
TRBJ2-1 . TRBV11-2 TRBD2 TGTGCCAGCAGCCCGGGGACTAGCGGGAAAAATGAGCAGTTCTTC CASSPGTSGKNEQFF
TRBJ1-1 . TRBV11-2 . TGTGCCAGCAGCTTAGGGGCTGAAGCTTTCTTT CASSLGAEAFF
TRBJ1-2 . TRBV6-5 . TGTGCAACAGTGCTGAACTATGGCTACACCTTC CATVLNYGYTF
TRBJ2-7 once TRBV7-8 . TGTGCCAGCAGCTGGTCTTCGTACGAGCAGTACTTC CASSWSSYEQYF
TRBJ2-7 . TRBV10-3 TRBD1 TGTGCCATCAGTGAGAGACAGGGTTTCGAGCAGTACTTC CAISERQGFEQYF
TRBJ1-6 . TRBV28 . TGTGCCAGCAGTTTAGGGGGCTCCTATAATTCACCCCTCCACTTT CASSLGGSYNSPLHF
TRBJ2-2 . TRBV2 TRBD2 TGTGCCAGCATCGCTAGCGGCTCCACCGGGGAGCTGTTTTTT CASIASGSTGELFF
TRBJ2-5 . TRBV5-4 TRBD1 TGTGCCAGCAGCCCGGGACGAACAGGGGGGGAGACCCAGTACTTC CASSPGRTGGETQYF
TRBJ1-1 . TRBV28 TRBD1 TGTGCCAGCAACAGGGGAGGGACTAGGGCTGAAGCTTTCTTT CASNRGGTRAEAFF
TRBJ1-5 . TRBV10-1 . TGCGCCAGCCCTAAACAGCCCCAGCATTTT CASPKQPQHF
TRBJ1-2 . TRBV7-9 . TGTGCCAGCGCTCTTAGAGGGCAGTTAGACTATGGCTACACCTTC CASALRGQLDYGYTF
TRBJ2-1 . TRBV6-5 TRBD2 TGTGCCAGCAGTCCTAACGGACTAGCGGGAGTTGAGCAGTTCTTC CASSPNGLAGVEQFF
TRBJ2-3 . TRBV5-1 . TGCGCCAGCAGCTTGGAATCGGGGTTGGAAGATACGCAGTATTTT CASSLESGLEDTQYF
TRBJ2-3 . TRBV7-2 TRBD2 TGTGCCAGCAGCTCCCCCCTTGGGACTAGCGGGAGTTGGACAGATACGCAGTATTTT CASSSPLGTSGSWTDTQYF
TRBJ1-2 . TRBV5-6 . TGTGCCAGCAGCTTGGGACAGATCTATGGCTACACCTTC CASSLGQIYGYTF
TRBJ1-2 once TRBV5-4 . TGTGCCAGCAGCTTGGACACCTTACAGCATGGCTACACCTTC CASSLDTLQHGYTF
TRBJ2-7 . TRBV10-3 TRBD2 TGTGCCATCAGTCCGGGACTAGCGGGGGATTACGAGCAGTACTTC CAISPGLAGDYEQYF
TRBJ2-5 few TRBV6-6 TRBD2 TGTGCCAGCAGTTACGAGGCGGGGGTAGAGACCCAGTACTTC CASSYEAGVETQYF
TRBJ2-1 . TRBV5-1 . TGCGCCAGCAGCTTGTTTTCTGAGCAGTTCTTC CASSLFSEQFF
TRBJ1-2 . TRBV28 TRBD1 TGTGCCAGCAGTTTCCAGGGGGCTAACTATGGCTACACCTTC CASSFQGANYGYTF
TRBJ2-1 . TRBV4-3 TRBD1 TGCGCCAGCAGCTGGGACAGGGAGGCCTACAATGAGCAGTTCTTC CASSWDREAYNEQFF
TRBJ2-7 . TRBV2 . TGTGCCAGCACCACCGGGGGGACAGAGACCTACGAGCAGTACTTC CASTTGGTETYEQYF
TRBJ1-2 . TRBV14 TRBD1 TGTGCCAGCAGCCAAGCGACCAGGGGGTATCACTATGGCTACACCTTC CASSQATRGYHYGYTF
TRBJ2-3 . TRBV27 TRBD1 TGTGCCAGCGGGCGGACAGGGGCAGATACGCAGTATTTT CASGRTGADTQYF
TRBJ2-5 . TRBV11-2 TRBD2 TGTGCCAGCAGCCCTCTAGCGGGAGGGTACCAAGAGACCCAGTACTTC CASSPLAGGYQETQYF
TRBJ2-3 . TRBV14 . TGTGCCAGCAGCCTTACTAGAGTCTTCCCAGATACGCAGTATTTT CASSLTRVFPDTQYF
TRBJ2-4 . TRBV7-9 . TGTGCCAGCAGCCGAGGAGATGGCAAAAACATTCAGTACTTC CASSRGDGKNIQYF
TRBJ2-5 . TRBV13 . TGTGCCAGCAGCCGCGGACGGAAACAAGAGACCCAGTACTTC CASSRGRKQETQYF
TRBJ1-1 . TRBV4-3 . TGCGCCAGCAGCCAAGGACATAGACGTAACACTGAAGCTTTCTTT CASSQGHRRNTEAFF
TRBJ2-7 . TRBV5-1 . TGCGCCAGCAGGGGTTTAGGGATCGTGTTC CASRGLGIVF
TRBJ1-2 medium-sized TRBV4-1 TRBD1 TGCGCCAGCAGCCATACAGGGGCGAGGGGCTACACCTTC CASSHTGARGYTF
TRBJ2-1 . TRBV2 TRBD2 TGTGCCAGCAGTAGGACTAGCGGGAGTCGGAATGAGCAGTTCTTC CASSRTSGSRNEQFF
TRBJ2-2 . TRBV13 . TGTGCCAGCAGCTTGGGACGTAACACCGGGGAGCTGTTTTTT CASSLGRNTGELFF
TRBJ1-5 . TRBV4-1 . TGCGCCAGCAGCCAAGGAAGTCGCAGGGAAAATCAGCCCCAGCATTTT CASSQGSRRENQPQHF